This entry concerns a single T cell receptor (beta chain). The antigen remains unidentified. The sample originates from a study of T cell responses to AZD1222 COVID-19 vaccine. Findings and limits, study-wide: Donors in the cohort were predominantly white British and more often female, and clonal diversity was possibly underestimated. Nearly half of spike-specific TCRs reportedly target unmutated variant regions. The peak T cell response came first, and repertoires were sampled only after it.

Some clones are missing from TCRdb's copy, which holds only in-frame ones; the method was immunoSEQ multiplex PCR. The profile covers about 200,000 clones, with approximately 93% appearing a single time and over 0.95% taken by the ten largest. Trimming removed 3 bases from V and 5 bases from J, with 5 bases in between. This CDR3 contains 12 residues. The starting material was peripheral blood, obtained 28 days after the second AZD1222 dose. The V gene is TRBV12-3 or TRBV12-4, the J gene TRBJ2-1, with no clear D. The source of this sequence is an adult who received the AZD1222 COVID-19 vaccine. The CDR3 region is CASSFGDNEQFF. As DNA, the CDR3 is TGTGCCAGCAGTTTTGGCGACAATGAGCAGTTCTTC.